Below, 19 T cell receptor beta chains from the same sample are listed, as sequenced in a study of neoadjuvant nivolumab and ipilimumab in lung cancer. Sequenced by immunoSEQ multiplex PCR; TCRdb stores in-frame clones only, minus some. The sample lists 30,000 or so clones, 90% occurring once. The sample in question was peripheral blood, obtained after neoadjuvant nivolumab, alone or with ipilimumab, at or shortly before surgery. These TCRs come from an adult with non-small cell lung cancer.

The V and J genes are TRBV6-1 and TRBJ1-5; TRBD1 agrees at 12 bases. CDR1 MNHNS and CDR2 SASEGT come from the germline V gene. V shed 6 bases and J 8 bases; nucleotides not matched to a gene: 8. The CDR3 contains 15 residues. CDR3 sequence reads: CASSLGTGGFEPQHF. The CDR3 DNA sequence: TGTGCCAGCAGCCTAGGGACAGGGGGCTTCGAGCCCCAGCATTTT.

V is TRBV2 and J is TRBJ1-5; 9 nucleotides align to TRBD1. The CDR3 has 14 amino acids. The J segment lost 5 bases and the V segment lost 6 bases, leaving 5 bases of the junction unmatched. Germline lookup yields CDR1 SNHLY and CDR2 FYNNEI. The CDR3 nucleotides are TGTGCCAGCAGCCCACAGGGGGCCGATCAGCCCCAGCATTTT. It yields the protein CASSPQGADQPQHF. Based on the CDR3 plus reference TRBV2 and TRBJ1-5, the full variable domain is EPEVTQTPSHQVTQMGQEVILRCVPISNHLYFYWYRQILGQKVEFLVSFYNNEISEKSEIFDDQFSVERPDGSNFTLKIRSTKLEDSAMYFCASSPQGADQPQHFGDGTRLSIL.

The chain recombines TRBV9 with TRBJ2-1, with 10 bases aligning to TRBD1. V lost 2 bases to trimming and J lost 8 bases; unmatched junction nucleotides: 7. This CDR3 has 15 amino acids. Germline V gene lookup returns CDR1 SGDLS and CDR2 YYNGEE. The CDR3 protein is CASSVGTGVMYEQFF. CDR3 in DNA: TGTGCCAGCAGCGTCGGGACAGGGGTGATGTATGAGCAGTTCTTC.

The chain is built from TRBV7-3 and TRBJ1-2; D call uncertain. There are 11 residues in the CDR3. Germline CDR1 and CDR2: SGHTA and FQGTGA. Trimming cost V 5 bases and J 7 bases, with 8 bases left between them. CDR3 region: CASSPLPGYTF. CDR3 coding DNA: TGTGCCAGCAGCCCACTTCCTGGCTACACCTTC.

V is TRBV15 and J is TRBJ2-7; D is unclear. The CDR3 runs 15 residues. V shed 0 bases and J shed 3 bases, with 12 bases lying between them. Germline CDR1 and CDR2: LNHNV and YYDKDF (reference sequence). CDR3 nucleotides: TGTGCCACCAGCAGAGACGCCTCTCCAATCTACGAGCAGTACTTC. Its protein product is CATSRDASPIYEQYF.

The chain employs TRBV14 and TRBJ1-2; D is possibly TRBD1 (5 bases). This CDR3 is built from 15 residues. Germline lookup yields CDR1 SGHDN and CDR2 FVKESK. Trimming removed 2 bases from V and 4 bases from J, with 14 bases in between. CDR3 loop: CASSQFGGIGYGYTF. CDR3 DNA sequence: TGTGCCAGCAGCCAATTTGGGGGAATCGGCTATGGCTACACCTTC.

V is TRBV14 and J is TRBJ2-7, with TRBD1 identical over 9 bases. The V gene end was trimmed by 6 bases and the J gene end by 1 base; junction bases not matched to a gene: 4. The germline V gene has CDR1 SGHDN and CDR2 FVKESK. The CDR3 has 14 amino acids. CDR3 region: CASRAGTGSYEQYF. The CDR3 region has the DNA TGTGCCAGCAGGGCCGGGACAGGGTCCTACGAGCAGTACTTC.

V is TRBV2 and J is TRBJ1-3; no firm D call. CDR1 and CDR2 from the germline V gene are SNHLY and FYNNEI. V was trimmed by 6 bases and J by 3 bases, leaving 15 bases between them. CDR3 length: 15 residues. The CDR3 loop reads CASRSSRGVGNTIYF. In DNA form, the CDR3 reads TGTGCCAGCAGATCGAGTAGAGGCGTTGGAAACACCATATATTTT.

The CDR3 DNA sequence: TGTGCCAGTAAGGGACAATTCATTTCACCCCTCCACTTT. Encoded protein: CASKGQFISPLHF. The genes are TRBV19 and TRBJ1-6; weak D call: TRBD1 (6 bases). Germline V gene sequence: CDR1 LNHDA, CDR2 SQIVND (reference sequence). The CDR3 is 13 amino acids. V shed 7 bases and J shed 9 bases, with 13 bases lying between them.

The genes are TRBV29-1 and TRBJ1-2; 7 bases fit TRBD1. The CDR3 contains 11 residues. J lost 13 bases, V lost 6 bases, and 11 bases had no gene match. The germline V gene has CDR1 SQVTM and CDR2 ANQGSEA. The CDR3 protein is CSVPDQGGCTF. The CDR3, as DNA: TGCAGCGTCCCCGACCAGGGGGGGTGCACCTTC.

This chain connects TRBV7-3 to TRBJ1-1, with D possibly being TRBD1 (5 bases). V lost 5 bases and J lost 1, with 17 bases in between. Germline CDR1 SGHTA, CDR2 FQGTGA. This CDR3 contains 16 residues. The CDR3 sequence is CASSPSGGFANTEAFF. In nucleotides, the CDR3 is TGTGCCAGCAGCCCTAGTGGGGGGTTCGCGAACACTGAAGCTTTCTTT. The entire variable domain, with the rest obtained from reference TRBV7-3 and TRBJ1-1, is as follows: GAGVSQTPSNKVTEKGKYVELRCDPISGHTALYWYRQSLGQGPEFLIYFQGTGAADDSGLPNDRFFAVRPEGSVSTLKIQRTERGDSAVYLCASSPSGGFANTEAFFGQGTRLTVV.

This clone was counted between two and nine times. This sequence joins TRBV5-4 and TRBJ1-6, with 7 positions matching TRBD1. CDR1 and CDR2 (germline): SGHNT, YYREEE (reference sequence). CDR3 size: 15 residues. Trimming at V came to 5 bases and at J to 5 bases, leaving 7 bases not matched to a gene. Here the CDR3 reads CASSFWDSHNSPLHF. The CDR3 coding sequence is TGTGCCAGCAGTTTCTGGGACAGCCATAATTCACCCCTCCACTTT.

Points on this clone: Other DNA sequences in this specimen translate into the identical CDR3. V is TRBV29-1 and J is TRBJ1-2; D gene ambiguous. CDR1 is SQVTM and CDR2 is ANQGSEA in the germline V gene. Deletions cut 4 bases from V and 5 bases from J, with 5 bases between. This CDR3 is built from 10 residues. The CDR3 loop reads CSVGGYGYTF. The CDR3 nucleotides are TGCAGCGTTGGGGGTTATGGCTACACCTTC.

This clone came up once. The genes are TRBV5-1 and TRBJ1-1, with D unclear. Per germline, CDR1 SGHRS and CDR2 YFSETQ. V was trimmed by 0 bases and J by 3 bases, leaving 12 bases between them. The CDR3 is 15 amino acids. The CDR3 nucleotides read TGCGCCAGCAGCTTGGAAGGAGGAAGGGACACTGAAGCTTTCTTT. Protein product: CASSLEGGRDTEAFF.

V gene TRBV6-5 combines with J gene TRBJ1-1; D might be TRBD1 (6 bases). V lost 8 bases to trimming and J lost 1 base, with 11 bases between them. Per germline, CDR1 MNHEY and CDR2 SVGAGI. This CDR3 contains 13 residues. CDR3 in amino acids: CASSMGQNTEAFF. The CDR3 region has the DNA TGTGCCAGCTCTATGGGACAGAACACTGAAGCTTTCTTT.

V is TRBV5-1 and J is TRBJ1-1; 9 bases line up with TRBD1. Germline CDR1 and CDR2: SGHRS and YFSETQ. There are 16 residues in the CDR3. V gave up 3 bases and J gave up 5 bases; unmatched junction bases: 11. The CDR3 DNA reads TGCGCCAGCAGCTGGGGACAGGGAGGGGAAAGGACTGAAGCTTTCTTT. The encoded protein is CASSWGQGGERTEAFF.

The V gene is TRBV7-2, the J gene TRBJ2-3, with TRBD2 matching over 13 bases. Germline CDR1 SGHTA, CDR2 FQGNSA. The CDR3 contains 15 residues. The V gene end was trimmed by 4 bases and the J gene end by 6 bases; junction bases not matched to a gene: 4. The CDR3 bases are TGTGCCAGCAGCTCACTAGCGGGGGGGTTGGATACGCAGTATTTT. It specifies CASSSLAGGLDTQYF.

The chain couples TRBV4-2 to TRBJ2-1; D uncertain. Germline V gene lookup returns CDR1 LGHNA and CDR2 YNFKEQ. V lost 0 bases, J lost 7 bases, and 10 bases lay in between. The CDR3 sequence is 14 residues long. This chain's CDR3 is CASSQDARSNEQFF. In nucleotides, the CDR3 is TGTGCCAGCAGCCAAGACGCAAGGTCAAATGAGCAGTTCTTC.

The chain links TRBV9 to TRBJ2-3, with D possibly TRBD2 on 6 matching bases. The V gene lost 3 bases and the J gene lost 6 bases, with 17 bases spanning the gap. Germline V gene lookup returns CDR1 SGDLS and CDR2 YYNGEE. The CDR3 runs to 15 residues. CDR3 bases: TGTGCCAGCAGCGGGGATCTTGGGAGGACCGATACGCAGTATTTT. It encodes CASSGDLGRTDTQYF. Variable domain in full (rest from reference TRBV9 and TRBJ2-3): DSGVTQTPKHLITATGQRVTLRCSPRSGDLSVYWYQQSLDQGLQFLIQYYNGEERAKGNILERFSAQQFPDLHSELNLSSLELGDSALYFCASSGDLGRTDTQYFGPGTRLTVL.